This TCR beta chain was identified during a study of tumor and adjacent non-tumor tissue in lung cancer. RNA was extracted from bulk tissue without any cell sorting. Comment on this clonotype: This sequence may be a read error, since a much larger clone differs from it by one base. This CDR3 is missing its conserved last phenylalanine or tryptophan, likely due to a read error.

A modified ARM-PCR protocol with three rounds of nested PCR amplified TCRbeta. TCRdb reprocessed the multiplex PCR reads via MiXCR and lists one record per CDR3 protein. The table records more than 90,000 distinct CDR3 sequences, about 72% of them present only once. CDR1 and CDR2 from the germline V gene are DFQATT and SNEGSKA (reference sequence). There are 16 residues in the CDR3. Trimming shortened V by 0 bases and J by 5 bases, and 17 bases separated the two germline ends. The sample comprised lung tumor tissue. This clonotype originated in a man aged 60 to 69 with non-small cell lung cancer. J is TRBJ2-1 and V is TRBV20-1, with a possible D match to TRBD2 (6 bases). CDR3 region: CSARDRVWDSDNEQFL. CDR3 in DNA: TGCAGTGCTAGAGATCGGGTGTGGGACTCGGACAATGAGCAGTTCCTC.